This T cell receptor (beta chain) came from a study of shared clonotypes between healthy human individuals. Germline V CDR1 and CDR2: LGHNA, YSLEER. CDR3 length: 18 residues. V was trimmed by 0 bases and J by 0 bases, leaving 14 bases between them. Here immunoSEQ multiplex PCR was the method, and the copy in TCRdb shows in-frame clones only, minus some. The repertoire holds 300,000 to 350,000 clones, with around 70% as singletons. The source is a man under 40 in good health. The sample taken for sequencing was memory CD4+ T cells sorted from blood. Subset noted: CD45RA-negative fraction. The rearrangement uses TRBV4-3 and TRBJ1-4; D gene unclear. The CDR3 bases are TGCGCCAGCAGCCAAGATTGGGAAGGGAGGGCAACTAATGAAAAACTGTTTTTT. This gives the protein CASSQDWEGRATNEKLFF.